This passage covers 14 T cell receptor beta chains from one sample sequenced in a study of T cells in Graves' hyperthyroidism and ophthalmopathy. RNA transcripts were the template for amplifying TCR beta CDR3 regions. HTBI primers were the set used in a first-round RT-PCR of the TCR CDR3. TCRdb reanalysed the multiplex PCR reads using MiXCR and keeps one entry per CDR3 protein. The sample contains 500,000 to 600,000 distinct CDR3 sequences, 15% to 20% of which appear only once. Sequencing was carried out using blood. The receptors shown here come from a woman aged 18-30 years with Graves' hyperthyroidism.

CDR3 sequence reads: CASVMTPSDGYTF. CDR3 in DNA: TGTGCCAGCGTCATGACCCCCTCGGATGGCTACACCTTC. This chain joins TRBV28 and TRBJ1-2; D uncertain. Trimming removed 8 bases from V and 6 bases from J, with 16 bases in between. Germline values: CDR1 MDHEN, CDR2 SYDVKM. The length of the CDR3 is 13 residues.

This clonotype appeared a few times. This sequence joins TRBV4-1 and TRBJ2-5; 7 bases fit TRBD1. The CDR3 contains 14 residues. With 4 bases clipped from V and 5 bases from J, the junction kept 7 bases outside the gene matches. Germline V gene data show CDR1 as MGHRA and CDR2 as YSYEKL. CDR3 sequence reads: CASSRQGMAETQYF. CDR3 nucleotide sequence: TGCGCCAGCAGCCGACAGGGTATGGCGGAGACCCAGTACTTC.

At least ten counts were recorded for this clonotype. The chain carries TRBV2 and TRBJ1-3; 8 bases fit TRBD1. J gave up 2 bases and V 3 bases, and 3 bases lay outside the gene matches. Germline lookup yields CDR1 SNHLY and CDR2 FYNNEI. This CDR3 is 15 amino acids long. CDR3 in amino acids: CASSEQGAAGNTIYF. CDR3 DNA sequence: TGTGCCAGCAGTGAGCAGGGGGCTGCTGGAAACACCATATATTTT.

The gene calls are TRBV7-2 and TRBJ2-2; D is unclear. The CDR3 spans 16 residues. V was clipped by 1 base and J by 0 bases, with 9 bases between them. Germline CDR1 is SGHTA and CDR2 is FQGNSA. CDR3 coding DNA: TGTGCCAGCAGCTTAGGTCCAGGTTCGAACACCGGGGAGCTGTTTTTT. It is translated as CASSLGPGSNTGELFF.

The chain uses TRBV20-1 and TRBJ2-3; D is possibly TRBD1 (6 bases). The CDR3 has 17 residues. The V gene lost 1 base and the J gene lost 0 bases, with 17 bases spanning the gap. CDR1 is DFQATT, CDR2 SNEGSKA, per germline (reference sequence). CDR3 protein: CSARGTVLGASTDTQYF. CDR3 nucleotide sequence: TGCAGTGCTAGAGGAACAGTCTTGGGGGCCAGCACAGATACGCAGTATTTT.

The sample holds many counts of this clonotype. The chain uses TRBV20-1 and TRBJ2-1, with 10 bases that match TRBD2. The CDR3 length is 16 residues. Per germline, CDR1 DFQATT and CDR2 SNEGSKA (reference sequence). V trimming: 0 bases; J trimming: 6 bases; junction bases outside the gene matches: 8. The chain's CDR3 is CSARDPASGGGNEQFF. CDR3 DNA: TGCAGTGCTAGAGATCCCGCTAGCGGGGGTGGCAATGAGCAGTTCTTC.

This clonotype has more than one count but fewer than ten. The J gene is TRBJ2-2, the V gene TRBV5-6; 11 positions agree with TRBD2. With 4 bases clipped from V and 3 bases from J, the junction kept 5 bases outside the gene matches. The germline V gene has CDR1 SGHDT and CDR2 YYEEEE. This CDR3 comprises 16 residues. The CDR3 DNA reads TGTGCCAGCAGCGAGGGACTAGCGGTTGACACCGGGGAGCTGTTTTTT. It specifies CASSEGLAVDTGELFF.

The chain couples TRBV6-1 to TRBJ2-1; D call uncertain. In germline, CDR1 is MNHNS, CDR2 SASEGT. V lost 7 bases, J lost 3 bases, and 13 bases lay in between. This CDR3 region has 14 residues. CDR3: CASKVVGFYNEQFF. CDR3 sequence (DNA): TGTGCCAGCAAAGTCGTAGGATTCTACAATGAGCAGTTCTTC.

The V gene is TRBV30, the J gene TRBJ1-1; TRBD1 might be the D (5 bases). CDR1 is GTSNPN and CDR2 is SVGIG in the germline V gene (reference sequence). V was cut by 0 bases and J by 5 bases, with 13 bases left in between. The CDR3 loop spans 14 amino acids. The DNA of the CDR3 is TGTGCCTGGAGTGTACTTGGGGCCGGGACTGAAGCTTTCTTT. Its translation is CAWSVLGAGTEAFF.

The rearrangement uses TRBV29-1 and TRBJ2-7, with no clear D. Germline lookup yields CDR1 SQVTM and CDR2 ANQGSEA. Trimming took off 6 bases at V and 3 bases at J, with 12 bases between the two ends. The CDR3 has 12 residues. The CDR3 nucleotides read TGCAGCGTGGCTGAGTCTGGCTACGAGCAGTACTTC. Its protein product is CSVAESGYEQYF.

This clonotype was seen many times. The chain uses TRBV20-1 and TRBJ2-4; 10 nucleotides align to TRBD1. Trimming took 6 bases from V and 1 from J; bases not matched to a gene: 6. The CDR3 runs to 15 residues. The V gene's germline CDR1 is DFQATT and CDR2 SNEGSKA (reference sequence). CDR3 in DNA: TGCAGTGCCGATCGACAGGGGGCGGCCAAAAACATTCAGTACTTC. This encodes CSADRQGAAKNIQYF.

This clonotype occurred many times. Here the CDR3 DNA reads TGTGCCAGCAGGATGGACGGGGTGAACACTGAAGCTTTCTTT. It encodes CASRMDGVNTEAFF. This sequence joins TRBV2 and TRBJ1-1; D is unresolved. V shed 6 bases and J shed 0 bases, with 11 bases lying between them. This CDR3 contains 14 residues. Per the germline V gene, CDR1 is SNHLY and CDR2 is FYNNEI. Full variable domain (outside the CDR3, taken from reference TRBV2 and TRBJ1-1): EPEVTQTPSHQVTQMGQEVILRCVPISNHLYFYWYRQILGQKVEFLVSFYNNEISEKSEIFDDQFSVERPDGSNFTLKIRSTKLEDSAMYFCASRMDGVNTEAFFGQGTRLTVV.

This clonotype was detected ten times or more. The V call is TRBV24-1, the J call TRBJ1-2, with 9 bases that match TRBD1. J was trimmed by 2 bases and V by 3 bases; bases with no gene match: 3. Per germline, CDR1 KGHDR and CDR2 SFDVKD. CDR3 length: 15 residues. The CDR3 DNA reads as TGTGCCACCAGTGATGGGGACAGGGAAAACTATGGCTACACCTTC. Its translation is CATSDGDRENYGYTF.

This clonotype was seen ten or more times. The chain couples TRBV2 to TRBJ1-6; no clear D gene. The CDR3 is 16 residues long. Trimming cost V 3 bases and J 0 bases, with 9 bases left between them. Per germline, CDR1 SNHLY and CDR2 FYNNEI. CDR3 sequence (DNA): TGTGCCAGCAGTGATACCTTACACTCCTATAATTCACCCCTCCACTTT. The encoded protein is CASSDTLHSYNSPLHF.